This TCR beta chain was sequenced for a study of OX40 agonist ivuxolimab in advanced cancers. This clone was seen a single time. Looked up from germline, CDR1 is LNHDA and CDR2 is SQIVND (reference sequence). Trimming pared 7 bases from V and 3 bases from J, leaving 13 bases between. The CDR3 runs 14 residues. Sequencing used immunoSEQ multiplex PCR; TCRdb keeps in-frame clones, though not all of them. This sample carries fewer than 90,000 clones, about nine tenths of them seen once, and the ten largest clones take around 0.4%. The starting material was CD4+ or CD8+ T cells sorted from blood, obtained in a trial of the OX40 agonist ivuxolimab. This clonotype was sampled from an adult with an advanced solid tumor such as melanoma, head and neck, liver or kidney cancer. This chain connects TRBV19 to TRBJ2-1; tentative D call: TRBD1 (5 bases). The CDR3 DNA reads TGTGCCAGTAAATACAGGCGTTACTACAATGAGCAGTTCTTC. It translates to CASKYRRYYNEQFF.